This T cell receptor beta chain derives from a study of blood T cell repertoires in COVID-19. Turning to the study itself: Acute and convalescent COVID-19 specimens originated in the United States, Italy and Spain. Sources were T cells, B-cell-depleted T cells, or PBMCs; the material itself was cDNA or gDNA.

Per the germline V gene, CDR1 is SQVTM and CDR2 is ANQGSEA. The CDR3 spans 13 residues. Trimming removed 2 bases from V and 4 bases from J; junction bases left unmatched: 3. In the authors' workflow: Scientists estimated how many nucleated cells there were by amplifying reference gene primers. Measured with immunoSEQ multiplex PCR; TCRdb has only the in-frame clones, and not every one. V and J calls and clone size are copied from that table; D and trimming were computed from the DNA. This table has 100,000 or so clones, approximately 86% appearing once. This TCR derives from a human donor in a cohort sampled during active COVID-19. The sample consisted of peripheral blood. V usage is TRBV29-1 and J usage is TRBJ1-1; TRBD1 aligns across 8 bases. In DNA, the CDR3 is TGCAGCGTTGAAAGGCAGGGGGCCACTGAAGCTTTCTTT. Translating it yields CSVERQGATEAFF.